The 17 T cell receptor beta chains given below trace back to one sample, sequenced in a study of T-cell memory formation after mild COVID-19. One entry per CDR3 protein, called by TCRdb with MiXCR from the 5' RACE reads. Counted here are 300,000 to 400,000 distinct CDR3 sequences, 20% to 25% occurring once; the ten biggest clones make up around an eighth. The sequenced sample was PBMCs or a T cell subset sorted from them (not recorded which). Receptors originate from an adult woman who had mild COVID-19 (a few samples of this study predate the infection). Cell type and time point are not known.

This clonotype was recorded a few times. J is TRBJ2-1 and V is TRBV9, with unresolved D. V was cut by 4 bases and J by 5 bases, with 19 bases left in between. The CDR3 contains 16 residues. CDR1 and CDR2 from the germline V gene are SGDLS and YYNGEE. The CDR3, as DNA: TGTGCCAGCAGCTCCCCAAAAGAGTCTTTCAACAATGAGCAGTTCTTC. Translation gives CASSSPKESFNNEQFF.

This clonotype showed up just a few times. The V gene is TRBV5-1, the J gene TRBJ2-7, with 8 bases matching TRBD1. CDR3 length: 14 residues. V was pared by 5 bases and J by 2 bases, with 6 bases of the junction left unmatched. From germline, CDR1 is SGHRS and CDR2 YFSETQ. CDR3 residues: CASRADREPYEQYF. As DNA, the CDR3 is TGCGCCAGCAGGGCGGACAGGGAACCCTACGAGCAGTACTTC. Full variable domain (rest looked up from reference TRBV5-1 and TRBJ2-7): KAGVTQTPRYLIKTRGQQVTLSCSPISGHRSVSWYQQTPGQGLQFLFEYFSETQRNKGNFPGRFSGRQFSNSRSEMNVSTLELGDSALYLCASRADREPYEQYFGPGTRLTVT.

This clonotype occurred a few times. J is TRBJ2-5 and V is TRBV7-9, with D perhaps being TRBD1 or TRBD2 (5 bases each). The germline V gene encodes CDR1 SEHNR and CDR2 FQNEAQ (reference sequence). The CDR3 length is 13 residues. Between the trimmed V and J ends, which lost 5 bases and 7 bases, there was a span of 14 bases. In nucleotides, the CDR3 is TGTGCCAGCAGCCCTCGGCAGGGAGCGACCCAGTACTTC. Amino acids: CASSPRQGATQYF.

The chain couples TRBV12-3 or TRBV12-4 to TRBJ2-2; D not certain. The length of the CDR3 is 12 residues. V was clipped by 4 bases and J by 7 bases, with 7 bases between them. The CDR3 sequence: CASSSFGGELFF. Written as DNA, the CDR3 is TGTGCCAGCAGTTCTTTCGGCGGGGAGCTGTTTTTT.

This clonotype is a singleton in its sample. The chain joins TRBV5-5 to TRBJ1-2; D unclear. The ends were cut back, 0 bases at V and 4 bases at J, with 10 bases in the middle. CDR1 and CDR2 from the germline V gene are SGHKS and YYEKEE (reference sequence). This CDR3 is built from 14 residues. CDR3 in amino acids: CASSLVTLGYGYTF. The CDR3 DNA sequence: TGTGCCAGCAGCTTGGTGACCCTTGGCTATGGCTACACCTTC.

CDR3 DNA sequence: TGTGCCAGCAGCGTACCCAGCGGGGGGGCCCATGAGCAGTTCTTC. This gives the protein CASSVPSGGAHEQFF. V is TRBV9 and J is TRBJ2-1; 10 nucleotides align to TRBD2. Trimming cost V 1 base and J 8 bases; bases outside gene matches: 6. The germline CDR1 and CDR2 sequences are SGDLS and YYNGEE. The length of the CDR3 is 15 residues.

V and J are TRBV9 and TRBJ2-2, with D unclear. V was cut by 4 bases and J by 9 bases, with 10 bases left in between. CDR1 and CDR2 from the germline V gene are SGDLS and YYNGEE. The CDR3 is 12 amino acids. CDR3 protein: CASSLPARELFF. Here the CDR3 DNA reads TGTGCCAGCAGCCTCCCTGCGCGGGAGCTGTTTTTT.

This clonotype showed up many times. The V call is TRBV5-1, the J call TRBJ2-5; D may be TRBD1 or TRBD2 (5 bases each). This CDR3 spans 14 amino acids. CDR1 is SGHRS and CDR2 is YFSETQ in the germline V gene. Trimming stripped 5 bases from V and 0 bases from J, with 11 bases between. CDR3 DNA sequence: TGCGCCAGCAGGCTGGGGACCTACCAAGAGACCCAGTACTTC. Its translation is CASRLGTYQETQYF.

This clonotype occurred a few times. The rearrangement uses TRBV5-4 and TRBJ2-7; 14 positions match TRBD2. V trimming: 0 bases; J trimming: 4 bases; junction bases outside the gene matches: 0. The length of the CDR3 is 15 residues. Germline-derived CDR1 and CDR2 are SGHNT and YYREEE (reference sequence). CDR3: CASSLGTSGRYEQYF. In DNA form, the CDR3 reads TGTGCCAGCAGCTTGGGGACTAGCGGGAGGTACGAGCAGTACTTC.

The chain recombines TRBV15 with TRBJ2-6; D call uncertain. This CDR3 comprises 17 residues. Germline V gene sequence: CDR1 LNHNV, CDR2 YYDKDF (reference sequence). Trimming cost V 0 bases and J 2 bases, with 11 bases left between them. This CDR3 reads CATSRDKSMTGANVLTF. The CDR3 DNA sequence: TGTGCCACCAGCAGAGATAAAAGCATGACTGGGGCCAACGTCCTGACTTTC.

This clonotype was seen only a few times. This sequence joins TRBV7-9 and TRBJ2-3; weak D call: TRBD1 (6 bases). Germline assignment: CDR1 SEHNR and CDR2 FQNEAQ (reference sequence). The CDR3 totals 16 residues. V was trimmed by 1 base and J by 2 bases, leaving 13 bases between them. The CDR3 region is CASSLVRGASTDTQYF. In DNA, the CDR3 is TGTGCCAGCAGCTTAGTCAGGGGAGCCTCCACAGATACGCAGTATTTT.

This clonotype appeared a few times. The chain is built from TRBV7-9 and TRBJ2-2; TRBD1 matches at 7 bases. This CDR3 has 16 amino acids. Germline V gene data show CDR1 as SEHNR and CDR2 as FQNEAQ (reference sequence). V gave up 5 bases and J gave up 1 base; unmatched junction bases: 7. CDR3 residues: CASSQYGTENTGELFF. As DNA, the CDR3 is TGTGCCAGCAGCCAATACGGGACAGAGAACACCGGGGAGCTGTTTTTT. The complete variable domain, with remaining parts taken from reference TRBV7-9 and TRBJ2-2, reads DTGVSQNPRHKITKRGQNVTFRCDPISEHNRLYWYRQTLGQGPEFLTYFQNEAQLEKSRLLSDRFSAERPKGSFSTLEIQRTEQGDSAMYLCASSQYGTENTGELFFGEGSRLTVL.

Only a few counts were recorded for this clonotype. The chain is built from TRBV30 and TRBJ2-1; possible D gene TRBD2, 6 bases. The germline V gene has CDR1 GTSNPN and CDR2 SVGIG (reference sequence). This CDR3 is built from 14 residues. V was shortened by 1 base and J by 8 bases, with 15 bases between the two germline ends. CDR3 in amino acids: CAWSAGEVNDEQFF. CDR3 nucleotide sequence: TGTGCCTGGAGTGCCGGGGAGGTAAATGATGAGCAGTTCTTC. The full variable domain, rest sourced from reference TRBV30 and TRBJ2-1, is SQTIHQWPATLVQPVGSPLSLECTVEGTSNPNLYWYRQAAGRGLQLLFYSVGIGQISSEVPQNLSASRPQDRQFILSSKKLLLSDSGFYLCAWSAGEVNDEQFFGPGTRLTVL.

The V gene is TRBV7-2, the J gene TRBJ2-1; TRBD1 aligns across 9 bases. This CDR3 is built from 20 residues. V gave up 0 bases and J gave up 5 bases; unmatched junction bases: 17. Germline-derived CDR1 and CDR2 are SGHTA and FQGNSA. This CDR3 reads CASSLAEYWTGVKFHNEQFF. In DNA, the CDR3 is TGTGCCAGCAGCTTAGCGGAGTATTGGACAGGGGTGAAGTTCCACAATGAGCAGTTCTTC.

The chain couples TRBV24-1 to TRBJ2-3; D may correspond to TRBD1 or TRBD2 (5 bases each). V was trimmed by 3 bases and J by 6 bases, leaving 15 bases between them. Germline assignment: CDR1 KGHDR and CDR2 SFDVKD. The CDR3 spans 15 residues. CDR3 nucleotides: TGTGCCACCAGTGATGGGGACGGCCCGCGGGATACGCAGTATTTT. It is translated as CATSDGDGPRDTQYF.

This clonotype was picked up a small number of times. The V and J genes are TRBV5-1 and TRBJ1-1; no clear D. Germline assignment: CDR1 SGHRS and CDR2 YFSETQ. Trimming left V 0 bases short and J 0 bases short, with 6 bases between. CDR3 length equals 14 residues. This CDR3 is CASSLDALNTEAFF. In DNA form, the CDR3 reads TGCGCCAGCAGCTTGGATGCCCTGAACACTGAAGCTTTCTTT. The full variable domain, rest sourced from reference TRBV5-1 and TRBJ1-1, is KAGVTQTPRYLIKTRGQQVTLSCSPISGHRSVSWYQQTPGQGLQFLFEYFSETQRNKGNFPGRFSGRQFSNSRSEMNVSTLELGDSALYLCASSLDALNTEAFFGQGTRLTVV.

This clonotype was observed a few times. The rearrangement joins TRBV12-3 or TRBV12-4 to TRBJ2-4; tentative D call: TRBD2 (7 bases). The CDR3 contains 16 residues. Trimming removed 5 bases at V and 2 bases at J, with 16 bases between. CDR3 residues: CASSQTGGGTKNIQYF. DNA of the CDR3: TGTGCCAGCAGTCAGACGGGGGGCGGGACCAAAAACATTCAGTACTTC.